The 5 T cell receptor beta chains below were found in one sample sequenced in a study of Ad26.COV2.S vaccination and SARS-CoV-2 variants. The protocol was immunoSEQ multiplex PCR, while the TCRdb copy is restricted to in-frame clones and leaves out a portion. Among approximately 500,000 clones listed, around 90% were seen once. Treatment of the sample: some 19 received Ad26.COV2.S at low or high dose, single or two shots; five or six received placebo; per-sample allocation not given. Vaccine and placebo recipients were sampled on day 63 after the first injection. Sequences were derived from peripheral blood, sampled in a trial of Ad26.COV2.S vaccine versus placebo. The receptors here all came from a person aged 18-65 years who received the Ad26.COV2.S COVID-19 vaccine or a placebo.

This chain links TRBV30 with TRBJ1-4; unclear D gene. Germline V CDR1 and CDR2: GTSNPN, SVGIG (reference sequence). Trimming shortened V by 5 bases and J by 8 bases, and 15 bases separated the two germline ends. The CDR3 length is 13 residues. The CDR3 loop reads CAWDGRSGEKLFF. The CDR3 DNA follows: TGTGCCTGGGATGGACGGAGTGGAGAAAAACTGTTTTTT.

This rearrangement joins TRBV6-2 or TRBV6-3 to TRBJ1-5; possibly TRBD1 for D (5 bases). V was clipped by 6 bases and J by 4 bases, with 16 bases between them. Germline CDR1 reads MNHEY; CDR2 reads SVGEGT. This CDR3 is 15 amino acids long. The CDR3 DNA reads TGTGCCAGCAGCCGACCCCGGGACCCGAATCAGCCCCAGCATTTT. Its translation is CASSRPRDPNQPQHF.

The chain joins TRBV11-3 to TRBJ2-3, with D tentatively TRBD2 (5 bases). Germline values: CDR1 SGHNT, CDR2 YENEEA. Trimming removed 5 bases from V and 5 bases from J, with 11 bases in between. The CDR3 covers 13 residues. CDR3 residues: CASSNLEGDTQYF. DNA for the CDR3: TGTGCCAGCAGCAACCTTGAGGGAGATACGCAGTATTTT.

CDR3 nucleotide sequence: TGCGGAGGGCTAGCCAAAAACATTCAGTACTTC. Protein product: CGGLAKNIQYF. This chain connects TRBV20-1 to TRBJ2-4, with D possibly being TRBD2 (6 bases). The germline V gene has CDR1 DFQATT and CDR2 SNEGSKA (reference sequence). The CDR3 spans 11 residues.

V gene TRBV7-3 combines with J gene TRBJ2-1; 7 bases line up with TRBD2. V was clipped by 1 base and J by 2 bases; unmatched bases: 2. Germline CDR1 SGHTA, CDR2 FQGTGA. CDR3 length: 15 residues. The CDR3 nucleotides are TGTGCCAGCAGCTTAAGGGGGGGACCCTACAATGAGCAGTTCTTC. It is translated as CASSLRGGPYNEQFF.